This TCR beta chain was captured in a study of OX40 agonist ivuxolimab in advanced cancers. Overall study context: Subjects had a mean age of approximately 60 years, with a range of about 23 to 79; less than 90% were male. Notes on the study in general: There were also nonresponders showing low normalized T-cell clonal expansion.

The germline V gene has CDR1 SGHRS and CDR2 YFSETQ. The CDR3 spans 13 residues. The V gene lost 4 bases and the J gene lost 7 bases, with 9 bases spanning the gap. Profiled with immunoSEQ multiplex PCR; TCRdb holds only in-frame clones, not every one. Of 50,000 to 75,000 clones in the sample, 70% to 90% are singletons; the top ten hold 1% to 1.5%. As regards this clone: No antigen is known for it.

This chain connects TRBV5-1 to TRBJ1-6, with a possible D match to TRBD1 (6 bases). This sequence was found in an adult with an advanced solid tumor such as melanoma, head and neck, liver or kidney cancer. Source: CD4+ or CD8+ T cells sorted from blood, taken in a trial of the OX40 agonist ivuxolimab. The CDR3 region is CASSLTGNSPLHF. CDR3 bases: TGCGCCAGCAGCCTCACAGGGAATTCACCCCTCCACTTT.